The 9 T cell receptor beta chains in this list originate from one sample, sequenced in a study of beta chain features in type 1 diabetes. Isolated RNA was reverse transcribed in full, so expressed TCRB transcripts were sequenced. The assay was immunoSEQ multiplex PCR, and TCRdb's table has in-frame clones only and misses some. The data hold 300,000 to 400,000 clones, with roughly 12% observed a single time. The sample comprised naive CD4+ T cells from blood. All receptors come from a man younger than 35 in good health.

V gene TRBV5-1 combines with J gene TRBJ2-5; the match to TRBD1 covers 7 bases. Germline V gene data show CDR1 as SGHRS and CDR2 as YFSETQ. This CDR3 spans 14 amino acids. Trimming took 4 bases from V and 2 from J; bases not matched to a gene: 5. In DNA form, the CDR3 reads TGCGCCAGCAGCATCGGGACAGTTCAAGAGACCCAGTACTTC. Translation gives CASSIGTVQETQYF.

This clone was seen a handful of times. The CDR3 loop is CASSSTGDRTDTQYF. The CDR3 bases are TGCGCCAGCAGCTCCACAGGGGACCGCACAGATACGCAGTATTTT. This rearrangement joins TRBV5-1 to TRBJ2-3, with 7 bases fitting TRBD1. J lost 1 base, V lost 3 bases, and 5 bases had no gene match. The CDR3 is 15 residues long. The germline V gene has CDR1 SGHRS and CDR2 YFSETQ.

The J gene is TRBJ1-4, the V gene TRBV6-5; perhaps TRBD1 as D (6 bases). There are 14 residues in the CDR3. In germline, CDR1 is MNHEY, CDR2 SVGAGI. Trimming cost V 4 bases and J 6 bases, with 12 bases left between them. DNA for the CDR3: TGTGCCAGCAGTTTCAGGGGTGTCGATGAAAAACTGTTTTTT. This encodes CASSFRGVDEKLFF.

J is TRBJ2-1 and V is TRBV4-3; 7 positions agree with TRBD1. The germline CDR1 and CDR2 sequences are LGHNA and YSLEER. V dropped 4 bases and J dropped 3; count of bases not matched to a gene: 6. The CDR3 totals 15 residues. This CDR3 is CASSRAGTDYNEQFF. In DNA form, the CDR3 reads TGCGCCAGCAGCCGCGCCGGGACAGACTACAATGAGCAGTTCTTC.

The table lists this clone with a few counts. The chain joins TRBV7-3 to TRBJ1-1, with D uncertain. Germline V gene lookup returns CDR1 SGHTA and CDR2 FQGTGA. Between the trimmed V and J ends, which lost 1 base and 0 bases, there was a span of 9 bases. This CDR3 comprises 15 residues. The CDR3 loop is CASSLNPGMNTEAFF. DNA for the CDR3: TGTGCCAGCAGCTTAAATCCAGGAATGAACACTGAAGCTTTCTTT.

The chain's CDR3 is CARDNSGKGETQYF. CDR3 nucleotide sequence: TGTGCCAGGGATAATAGCGGGAAAGGGGAGACCCAGTACTTC. The chain combines TRBV2 with TRBJ2-5; 8 bases are shared with TRBD2. V lost 9 bases to trimming and J lost 5 bases; unmatched junction nucleotides: 11. CDR1 is SNHLY, CDR2 FYNNEI, per germline. The CDR3 extends over 14 amino acids.

V usage is TRBV4-1 and J usage is TRBJ2-1; 11 bases map to TRBD2. Germline V gene data show CDR1 as MGHRA and CDR2 as YSYEKL. Trimming at V came to 3 bases and at J to 8 bases, leaving 12 bases not matched to a gene. This CDR3 has 17 amino acids. The CDR3 region has the DNA TGCGCCAGCAGCCAGGGAACTAGCGGGAGAATAATTGATGAGCAGTTCTTC. Its protein is CASSQGTSGRIIDEQFF.

The sample holds a few counts of this clone. The V and J genes are TRBV30 and TRBJ2-5, with D maybe TRBD1 (6 bases). The DNA end is a closer match to TRBJ2-7, so the J assignment may be wrong. Germline CDR1 reads GTSNPN; CDR2 reads SVGIG (reference sequence). The CDR3 is made up of 14 amino acids. This CDR3 reads CAWSPTGIGYEQYF. Written as DNA, the CDR3 is TGTGCCTGGAGTCCTACAGGGATTGGGTACGAGCAGTACTTC.

This clone has only a few counts. The V call is TRBV7-9, the J call TRBJ2-7, with 9 bases fitting TRBD2. The CDR3 runs to 15 residues. Trimming cost V 1 base and J 2 bases; bases outside gene matches: 3. Per the germline V gene, CDR1 is SEHNR and CDR2 is FQNEAQ (reference sequence). The CDR3 loop is CASSLGRGGPYEQYF. DNA for the CDR3: TGTGCCAGCAGCTTAGGGCGGGGGGGTCCCTACGAGCAGTACTTC. Combining the CDR3 with reference TRBV7-9 and TRBJ2-7 gives the whole variable domain DTGVSQNPRHKITKRGQNVTFRCDPISEHNRLYWYRQTLGQGPEFLTYFQNEAQLEKSRLLSDRFSAERPKGSFSTLEIQRTEQGDSAMYLCASSLGRGGPYEQYFGPGTRLTVT.